Each of the 7 T cell receptor beta chains below was sequenced from the same sample in a study of blood T cell repertoires in COVID-19. Libraries were prepared by immunoSEQ multiplex PCR; TCRdb keeps only in-frame clonotypes and omits some of them. The sample includes 25,000 to 35,000 clones, around 90% seen only once; the top ten take 5.4%. Input material: peripheral blood. Source of these receptors: a human donor in a cohort sampled during active COVID-19.

The count of this clone is one. V and J are TRBV7-6 and TRBJ2-2; TRBD2 might be the D (5 bases). Germline CDR1 SGHVS, CDR2 FNYEAQ. This CDR3 contains 18 residues. V gave up 2 bases and J gave up 3 bases, with 19 bases separating them. The CDR3, as DNA: TGTGCCAGCAGCTTATATCCCCCCTCCCAAGCGGACACCGGGGAGCTGTTTTTT. Translation gives CASSLYPPSQADTGELFF.

The gene calls are TRBV2 and TRBJ2-2; D unresolved. The CDR3 spans 13 residues. Deletions cut 6 bases from V and 6 bases from J, with 11 bases between. Germline V CDR1 and CDR2: SNHLY, FYNNEI. This CDR3 is CASRLRSAGELFF. The CDR3 region has the DNA TGTGCCAGCAGACTCAGGTCGGCCGGGGAGCTGTTTTTT.

V and J are TRBV3-1 (or the pseudogene TRBV3-2) and TRBJ2-1; 11 bases align to TRBD2. With 3 bases clipped from V and 4 bases from J, the junction kept 5 bases outside the gene matches. This CDR3 has 16 amino acids. Germline lookup yields CDR1 LGHDT and CDR2 YNNKEL (reference sequence). CDR3 region: CASSQGTSGLYNEQFF. The CDR3 coding sequence is TGTGCCAGCAGCCAGGGGACTAGCGGCCTATACAATGAGCAGTTCTTC.

The CDR3 coding sequence is TGTGCCACCAGTGATTTGGGGACTAGCGGGGTAAATGAGCAGTTCTTC. Encoded protein: CATSDLGTSGVNEQFF. V is TRBV24-1 and J is TRBJ2-1, with 13 bases matching TRBD2. CDR3 length equals 16 residues. From germline, CDR1 is KGHDR and CDR2 SFDVKD. J gave up 7 bases and V 0 bases, and 2 bases lay outside the gene matches.

The chain uses TRBV7-9 and TRBJ1-1, with 7 bases identical to TRBD1. Germline V gives CDR1 SEHNR, CDR2 FQNEAQ (reference sequence). J gave up 9 bases and V 5 bases, and 9 bases lay outside the gene matches. The CDR3 totals 13 residues. CDR3 sequence (DNA): TGTGCCAGCAGCCCGTATGGGACAGCCAAAGCTTTCTTT. Amino acids: CASSPYGTAKAFF.

This clone is categorized as medium-sized (0.01 to 0.1%). The J gene is TRBJ2-7, the V gene TRBV27, with 8 bases matching TRBD1. V dropped 4 bases and J dropped 7; count of bases not matched to a gene: 6. CDR1 and CDR2 (germline): MNHEY, SMNVEV (reference sequence). The CDR3 extends over 13 amino acids. The CDR3 loop is CASSSIDRGEQYV. The CDR3 region has the DNA TGTGCCAGCAGTTCCATCGACAGGGGAGAGCAGTACGTC.

This clone showed up just once. The genes are TRBV10-2 and TRBJ1-2; D may be TRBD1 (5 bases). The CDR3 is 12 residues long. The germline CDR1 and CDR2 sequences are WSHSY and SAAADI. The V end lost 4 bases, the J end lost 8 bases, and 11 bases lay between the germline ends. CDR3 sequence (DNA): TGCGCCAGCAGTGGAGGGACTTGGGGCTACACCTTC. Amino acid sequence: CASSGGTWGYTF.